The 16 T cell receptor beta chains given below trace back to one sample, sequenced in a study of OX40 agonist ivuxolimab in advanced cancers. Libraries were prepared by immunoSEQ multiplex PCR; TCRdb keeps only in-frame clonotypes and omits some of them. The table has approximately 76,000 clones, approximately 89% seen once. Sequenced here: CD4+ or CD8+ T cells sorted from blood, sampled in a trial of the OX40 agonist ivuxolimab. The receptors here all came from an adult with an advanced solid tumor such as melanoma, head and neck, liver or kidney cancer.

The rearrangement uses TRBV10-3 and TRBJ2-2; 11 nucleotides match TRBD2. Germline assignment: CDR1 ENHRY and CDR2 SYGVKD. Unmatched junction bases numbered 0, after V lost 3 bases and J lost 6 bases. The CDR3 spans 14 residues. Here the CDR3 DNA reads TGTGCCATCAGTGAACTAGCGGGGGCCGGGGAGCTGTTTTTT. Its protein is CAISELAGAGELFF.

This clone was observed a handful of times. The chain employs TRBV4-1 and TRBJ1-5, with a tentative D call TRBD1 (6 bases). This CDR3 is built from 14 residues. Germline CDR1 and CDR2: MGHRA and YSYEKL. Trimming removed 0 bases at V and 6 bases at J, with 9 bases between. CDR3 bases: TGCGCCAGCAGCCAAGATGACAGGAGTCAGCCCCAGCATTTT. Translating gives CASSQDDRSQPQHF.

The gene calls are TRBV5-8 and TRBJ2-4; 8 nucleotides agree with TRBD2. J was trimmed by 6 bases and V by 9 bases; bases with no gene match: 11. Germline loops: CDR1 SGHTS, CDR2 YDEGEE. The CDR3 is 14 amino acids. The CDR3 DNA follows: TGTGCCACCAAGGTGGCTAGCGGGCGAAACATTCAGTACTTC. Translating it yields CATKVASGRNIQYF.

V is TRBV5-1 and J is TRBJ2-6; TRBD1 is a possible D gene (5 bases). The ends were cut back, 0 bases at V and 0 bases at J, with 13 bases in the middle. CDR1 is SGHRS, CDR2 YFSETQ, per germline. The length of the CDR3 is 18 residues. This chain's CDR3 is CASSLEPQVYSGANVLTF. CDR3 nucleotides: TGCGCCAGCAGCTTGGAGCCACAGGTTTACTCTGGGGCCAACGTCCTGACTTTC.

The chain employs TRBV4-3 and TRBJ1-2; the match to TRBD1 covers 7 bases. The length of the CDR3 is 16 residues. With V trimmed by 0 bases and J by 8 bases, 12 bases remained unmatched. Germline assignment: CDR1 LGHNA and CDR2 YSLEER. CDR3 region: CASSQEADRVSFGYTF. The CDR3, as DNA: TGCGCCAGCAGCCAAGAAGCTGACAGGGTCTCATTCGGCTACACCTTC.

This rearrangement joins TRBV10-2 to TRBJ2-2; tentative D call: TRBD1 (5 bases). Between the trimmed V and J ends, which lost 6 bases and 1 base, there was a span of 9 bases. Germline V gene lookup returns CDR1 WSHSY and CDR2 SAAADI. This CDR3 comprises 14 residues. CDR3 amino acids: CASSRQGNTGELFF. DNA of the CDR3: TGCGCCAGCAGCCGGCAGGGGAACACCGGGGAGCTGTTTTTT.

The gene calls are TRBV27 and TRBJ2-1; tentatively, D is TRBD2 (5 bases). Between the trimmed V and J ends, which lost 4 bases and 2 bases, there was a span of 9 bases. This CDR3 contains 14 residues. Germline CDR1 reads MNHEY; CDR2 reads SMNVEV (reference sequence). CDR3 amino acids: CASSYDGTYNEQFF. The CDR3 DNA sequence: TGTGCCAGCAGTTACGACGGGACCTACAATGAGCAGTTCTTC.

V usage is TRBV11-2 and J usage is TRBJ2-2; TRBD2 aligns across 7 bases. V gave up 5 bases and J gave up 5 bases; unmatched junction bases: 11. Per germline, CDR1 SGHAT and CDR2 FQNNGV. The CDR3 spans 16 residues. The chain's CDR3 is CASSQFGTITTGELFF. CDR3 in DNA: TGTGCCAGCAGCCAATTCGGGACTATAACGACCGGGGAGCTGTTTTTT.

The chain combines TRBV19 with TRBJ1-1; TRBD1 agrees at 7 bases. V shed 4 bases and J 1 base; nucleotides not matched to a gene: 6. Looked up from germline, CDR1 is LNHDA and CDR2 is SQIVND (reference sequence). This CDR3 is 15 amino acids long. CDR3 nucleotide sequence: TGTGCCAGTAGTACTCTGGGACAGCCGAACACTGAAGCTTTCTTT. It encodes CASSTLGQPNTEAFF.

In this sample, this clone turned up once. The V gene is TRBV9, the J gene TRBJ2-3; D might be TRBD1 (6 bases). The V gene's germline CDR1 is SGDLS and CDR2 YYNGEE. This CDR3 spans 15 amino acids. Trimming removed 1 base from V and 1 base from J, with 10 bases in between. This CDR3 is CASSVSGERTDTQYF. The CDR3 nucleotides read TGTGCCAGCAGCGTATCAGGGGAACGCACAGATACGCAGTATTTT.

This clone showed up just once. At one end the junction does not follow the germline gene, possibly because of a read error. V is TRBV18 and J is TRBJ1-1; D is perhaps TRBD1 (6 bases). Germline V gives CDR1 KGHSH, CDR2 LQKENI. The CDR3 is 11 amino acids. The CDR3 bases are TGTGCCAGCTCAGGGGACACCGAAGCTTTCTTT. This sequence encodes CASSGDTEAFF.

This chain joins TRBV7-8 and TRBJ2-1; 7 bases fit TRBD1. Trimming at V came to 7 bases and at J to 1 base, leaving 16 bases not matched to a gene. The CDR3 extends over 18 amino acids. Germline V gene data show CDR1 as SGHVS and CDR2 as FQNEAQ. In DNA, the CDR3 is TGTGCCAGCACCGTTCGGGGACAGATTCAGACTTCCTACAATGAGCAGTTCTTC. It specifies CASTVRGQIQTSYNEQFF.

This chain links TRBV28 with TRBJ2-3; tentatively, D is TRBD1 (6 bases). From germline, CDR1 is MDHEN and CDR2 SYDVKM. This CDR3 has 14 residues. The V end was cut by 6 bases, the J end by 3 bases, with 13 bases between. The CDR3 loop reads CASRGTGITDTQYF. CDR3 DNA: TGTGCCAGCAGAGGAACAGGGATTACAGATACGCAGTATTTT.

V and J are TRBV27 and TRBJ1-6; no clear D. Trimming took 0 bases from V and 16 from J, leaving 22 bases between them. There are 16 residues in the CDR3. Germline V gene lookup returns CDR1 MNHEY and CDR2 SMNVEV (reference sequence). CDR3 DNA sequence: TGTGCCAGCAGTTTATCGGCCATTGAGGCCTTACGGGCTCTCCACTTT. Translated: CASSLSAIEALRALHF.

A single count supports this clone. This rearrangement joins TRBV28 to TRBJ2-5; 9 bases are a match to TRBD2. This CDR3 has 13 residues. Germline V lookup: CDR1 MDHEN, CDR2 SYDVKM. V was clipped by 8 bases and J by 5 bases; unmatched bases: 6. The CDR3: CASLAGGRETQYF. For the CDR3, the DNA is TGTGCCAGCTTGGCGGGAGGGCGGGAGACCCAGTACTTC.

The chain uses TRBV19 and TRBJ2-1; a weak D match, TRBD2 (5 bases). Trimming removed 6 bases from V and 0 bases from J, with 21 bases in between. Germline values: CDR1 LNHDA, CDR2 SQIVND (reference sequence). This CDR3 comprises 18 residues. CDR3 sequence (DNA): TGTGCCAGTAGCATGGGTTGGGCGGGCCCGGGCTCCTACAATGAGCAGTTCTTC. It encodes CASSMGWAGPGSYNEQFF. The full variable domain, with the rest looked up from reference TRBV19 and TRBJ2-1, is DGGITQSPKYLFRKEGQNVTLSCEQNLNHDAMYWYRQDPGQGLRLIYYSQIVNDFQKGDIAEGYSVSREKKESFPLTVTSAQKNPTAFYLCASSMGWAGPGSYNEQFFGPGTRLTVL.